This T cell receptor (beta chain) was captured in a study of spatial heterogeneity in lung cancer. On each TCR cDNA molecule, a unique molecular identifier was present. TCRdb reprocessed the 5' RACE reads with MiXCR, giving one entry per CDR3 protein. Among more than 75,000 distinct CDR3 sequences listed, approximately 12% were seen once. Time point of the sample: sample taken at primary tumor resection. The input material, whole RNA from tumor, nontumor lung or frozen PBMC, was sequenced unsorted. The approximately 72 donors had untreated early-stage non-small cell lung cancer. This clonotype came up many times. Its antigen is unknown. Study-wide findings and caveats: Ubiquitous expanded tumor TCRs were seen in blood more at resection than at follow-up.

The sequence derives from a male donor with early-stage non-small cell lung cancer. This sample comprised PBMCs, obtained at surgery.

CDR3 DNA sequence: TGCGCCAGCAGCCTGGACGGGGGAGGCCGGGCAAATCAGCCCCAGCATTTT. Encoded protein: CASSLDGGGRANQPQHF. This chain joins TRBV4-1 and TRBJ1-5, with a possible D match to TRBD1 (5 bases). Germline lookup yields CDR1 MGHRA and CDR2 YSYEKL. Trimming cost V 4 bases and J 4 bases, with 20 bases left between them. This CDR3 is built from 17 residues.